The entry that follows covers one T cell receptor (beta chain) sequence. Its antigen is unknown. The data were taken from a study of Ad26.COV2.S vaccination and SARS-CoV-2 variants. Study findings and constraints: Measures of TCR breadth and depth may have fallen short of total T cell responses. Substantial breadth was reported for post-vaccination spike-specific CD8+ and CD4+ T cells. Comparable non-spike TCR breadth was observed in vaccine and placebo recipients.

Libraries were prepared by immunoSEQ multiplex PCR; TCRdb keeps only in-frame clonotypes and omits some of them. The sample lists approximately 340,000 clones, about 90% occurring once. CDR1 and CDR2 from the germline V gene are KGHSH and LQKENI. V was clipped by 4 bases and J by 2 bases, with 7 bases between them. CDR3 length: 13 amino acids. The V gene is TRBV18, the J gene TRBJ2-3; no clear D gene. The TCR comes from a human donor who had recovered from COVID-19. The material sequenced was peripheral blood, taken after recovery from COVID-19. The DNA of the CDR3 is TGTGCCAGCTCACTCCCCGTCACAGATACGCAGTATTTT. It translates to CASSLPVTDTQYF.